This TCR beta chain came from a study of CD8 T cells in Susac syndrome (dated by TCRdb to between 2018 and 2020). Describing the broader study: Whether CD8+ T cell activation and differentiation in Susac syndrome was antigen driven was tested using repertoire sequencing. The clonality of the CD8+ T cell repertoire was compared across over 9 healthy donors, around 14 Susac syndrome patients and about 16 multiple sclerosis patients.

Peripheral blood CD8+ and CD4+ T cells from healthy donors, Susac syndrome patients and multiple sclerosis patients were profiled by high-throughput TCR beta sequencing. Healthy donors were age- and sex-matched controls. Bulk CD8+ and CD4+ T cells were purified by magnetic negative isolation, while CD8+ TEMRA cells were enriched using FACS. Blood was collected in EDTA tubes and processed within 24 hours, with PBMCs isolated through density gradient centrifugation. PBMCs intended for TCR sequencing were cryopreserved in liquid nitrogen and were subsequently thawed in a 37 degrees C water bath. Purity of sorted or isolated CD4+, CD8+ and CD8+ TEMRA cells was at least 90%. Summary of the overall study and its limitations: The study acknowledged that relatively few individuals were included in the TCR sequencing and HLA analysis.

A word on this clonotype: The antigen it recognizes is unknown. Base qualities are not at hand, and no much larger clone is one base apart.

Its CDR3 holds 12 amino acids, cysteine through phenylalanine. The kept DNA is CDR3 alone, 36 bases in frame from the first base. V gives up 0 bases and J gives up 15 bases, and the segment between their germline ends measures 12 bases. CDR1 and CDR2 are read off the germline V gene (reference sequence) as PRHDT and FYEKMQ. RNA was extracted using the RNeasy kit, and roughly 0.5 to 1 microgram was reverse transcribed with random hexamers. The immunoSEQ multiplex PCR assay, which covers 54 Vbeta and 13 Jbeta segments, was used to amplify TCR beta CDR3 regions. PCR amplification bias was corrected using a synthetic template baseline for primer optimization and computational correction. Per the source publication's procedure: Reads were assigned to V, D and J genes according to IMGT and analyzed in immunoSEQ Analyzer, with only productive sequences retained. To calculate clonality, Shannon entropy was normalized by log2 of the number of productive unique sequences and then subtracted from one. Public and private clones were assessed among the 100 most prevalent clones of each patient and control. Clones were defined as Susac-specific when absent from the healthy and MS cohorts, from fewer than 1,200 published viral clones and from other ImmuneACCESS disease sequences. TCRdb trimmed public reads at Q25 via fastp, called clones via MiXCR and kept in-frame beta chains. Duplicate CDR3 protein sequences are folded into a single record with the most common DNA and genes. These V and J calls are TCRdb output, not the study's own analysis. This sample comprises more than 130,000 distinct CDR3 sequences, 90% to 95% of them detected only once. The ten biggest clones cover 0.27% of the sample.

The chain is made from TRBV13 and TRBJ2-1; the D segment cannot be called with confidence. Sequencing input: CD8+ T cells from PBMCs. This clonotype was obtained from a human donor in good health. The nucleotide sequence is TGTGCCAGCAGCTTAGGCGAGCCTGCTCGGTTCTTC. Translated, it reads CASSLGEPARFF.